The 10 T cell receptor beta chains listed next were all sequenced from one sample in a study of blood T cell repertoires in COVID-19. The table came from immunoSEQ multiplex PCR; TCRdb's copy has only in-frame clones and leaves some out. The data contain fewer than 200,000 clones, about 78% of them singletons. Sequencing was done on a sample of PBMCs or T cells enriched from blood (not recorded which). These receptor sequences come from a woman aged 45-59 years who had recovered from COVID-19.

The J gene is TRBJ2-5, the V gene TRBV7-2, with D tentatively TRBD1 (6 bases). Germline V CDR1 and CDR2: SGHTA, FQGNSA. The CDR3 loop spans 13 amino acids. The V and J ends lost 7 bases and 2 bases respectively, with 11 bases between them. The CDR3 sequence: CASNFDRQETQYF. The CDR3 DNA reads as TGTGCCAGCAACTTCGACAGGCAAGAGACCCAGTACTTC.

This sequence joins TRBV5-4 and TRBJ2-7; TRBD1 matches at 9 bases. The CDR3 has 14 residues. Trimming took 3 bases from V and 5 from J; bases not matched to a gene: 6. From germline, CDR1 is SGHNT and CDR2 YYREEE (reference sequence). CDR3 loop: CASSSRDREHEQYF. CDR3 DNA sequence: TGTGCCAGCAGCTCCCGGGACAGGGAACACGAGCAGTACTTC.

The V and J genes are TRBV6-1 and TRBJ1-2; D may be TRBD1 (5 bases). The CDR3 consists of 13 residues. Germline loops: CDR1 MNHNS, CDR2 SASEGT. V lost 3 bases and J 11 bases, leaving 16 bases between the germline ends. The CDR3 sequence is CASSDTSRDQYTF. CDR3 DNA: TGTGCCAGCAGTGACACTAGCCGGGACCAGTACACCTTC.

This clone was detected many times. The chain links TRBV12-5 to TRBJ1-2; D is undetermined. This CDR3 has 15 amino acids. CDR1 is LGHNT and CDR2 is FRNRAP in the germline V gene. The CDR3 sequence is CATQPGGVVGYGYTF. The CDR3 coding sequence is TGTGCAACCCAACCTGGCGGAGTAGTTGGCTATGGCTACACCTTC. The entire variable domain, with the rest obtained from reference TRBV12-5 and TRBJ1-2, is as follows: DARVTQTPRHKVTEMGQEVTMRCQPILGHNTVFWYRQTMMQGLELLAYFRNRAPLDDSGMPKDRFSAEMPDATLATLKIQPSEPRDSAVYFCATQPGGVVGYGYTFGSGTRLTVV.

This clone has a count of ten or more. The chain carries TRBV18 and TRBJ1-5; no definite D call. The germline gives CDR1 KGHSH, CDR2 LQKENI. The V gene lost 3 bases and the J gene lost 5 bases, with 11 bases spanning the gap. The CDR3 contains 14 residues. The CDR3 is CASSPVGVDQPQHF. In DNA, the CDR3 is TGTGCCAGCTCACCGGTCGGGGTGGATCAGCCCCAGCATTTT.

V gene TRBV5-4 combines with J gene TRBJ2-1, with TRBD2 matching over 11 bases. J gave up 6 bases and V 4 bases, and 9 bases lay outside the gene matches. Germline CDR1 reads SGHNT; CDR2 reads YYREEE (reference sequence). There are 16 residues in the CDR3. CDR3 protein: CASSPAGSGRANEQFF. The CDR3 nucleotides read TGTGCCAGCAGCCCAGCCGGTAGCGGGAGGGCCAATGAGCAGTTCTTC.

The chain joins TRBV11-3 to TRBJ2-2, with 15 bases aligning to TRBD2. This CDR3 has 15 residues. Germline trimming cut 6 bases from V and 5 bases from J; bases unmatched to any gene: 1. CDR1 SGHNT and CDR2 YENEEA come from the germline V gene. CDR3 sequence reads: CASSGLAGGTGELFF. DNA of the CDR3: TGTGCCAGCAGTGGACTAGCGGGAGGGACCGGGGAGCTGTTTTTT.

This chain joins TRBV10-3 and TRBJ1-2; D unresolved. The germline V and J ends were trimmed by 10 bases and 0 bases, with 15 bases remaining between them. The CDR3 spans 14 residues. Germline V gene sequence: CDR1 ENHRY, CDR2 SYGVKD. CDR3 loop: CATLNGGANYGYTF. The CDR3 bases are TGTGCCACCCTCAACGGCGGGGCTAACTATGGCTACACCTTC.

The chain uses TRBV29-1 and TRBJ1-1; 8 nucleotides match TRBD1. In germline, CDR1 is SQVTM, CDR2 ANQGSEA. The length of the CDR3 is 13 residues. V shed 4 bases, J shed 1 base, and the junction held 2 bases outside the gene matches. The CDR3 spells CSVVGTGNTEAFF. The CDR3 nucleotides read TGCAGCGTTGTAGGGACAGGGAACACTGAAGCTTTCTTT.

The chain recombines TRBV19 with TRBJ2-7; D possibly corresponds to TRBD1 (7 bases). V was cut by 6 bases and J by 4 bases, with 31 bases left in between. The length of the CDR3 is 19 residues. CDR1 is LNHDA and CDR2 is SQIVND in the germline V gene (reference sequence). The CDR3 reads CASSFRDSRAGTLIYEQYF. The DNA for the CDR3 is TGTGCCAGTAGCTTTCGGGACAGTCGTGCCGGGACTCTCATATACGAGCAGTACTTC. Filled out from reference TRBV19 and TRBJ2-7, the complete variable domain reads DGGITQSPKYLFRKEGQNVTLSCEQNLNHDAMYWYRQDPGQGLRLIYYSQIVNDFQKGDIAEGYSVSREKKESFPLTVTSAQKNPTAFYLCASSFRDSRAGTLIYEQYFGPGTRLTVT.